The entry below gives a single TCR beta chain sequence along with its context. CDR3 length: 15 residues. Trimming cost V 5 bases and J 8 bases, with 19 bases left between them. MiXCR, applied by TCRdb to the 5' RACE reads, yields one record per CDR3 protein. The repertoire has tens of thousands of distinct CDR3 sequences, 10% to 15% of them found once; the top ten carry 4.5% to 6%. The data derive from a study of early T cells in non-severe SARS-CoV-2 infection. The gene calls are TRBV12-3 or TRBV12-4 and TRBJ1-5; tentatively, D is TRBD1 (6 bases). The sample consisted of whole blood. The clonotype originates from an adult who was a healthcare worker with PCR-confirmed SARS-CoV-2 infection or an uninfected control (not recorded which). Here the CDR3 reads CASSPAGGAREPQHF. The CDR3 coding sequence is TGTGCCAGCAGTCCAGCCGGGGGGGCCCGGGAGCCCCAGCATTTT.